A single sample gave rise to the 8 T cell receptor beta chains below, sequenced in a study of cytomegalovirus exposure and HLA in healthy donors. Use of 60 Vbeta and 13 Jbeta primers characterized the PCR. The table came from immunoSEQ multiplex PCR; TCRdb's copy has only in-frame clones and leaves some out. The sample lists 150,000 to 200,000 clones; roughly four fifths were seen once. The sequencing sample was made of PBMCs. The origin of the receptors is a man aged 45-65 years in good health and CMV-seronegative.

The CDR3 reads CASRQFQYQETQYF. CDR3 nucleotide sequence: TGTGCCAGCAGGCAGTTCCAGTACCAAGAGACCCAGTACTTC. This sequence joins TRBV5-6 and TRBJ2-5; D uncertain. The CDR3 runs to 14 residues. V gave up 5 bases and J gave up 0 bases, with 11 bases separating them. CDR1 and CDR2 (germline): SGHDT, YYEEEE.

The chain joins TRBV18 to TRBJ1-4, with TRBD1 identical over 8 bases. Germline V gene sequence: CDR1 KGHSH, CDR2 LQKENI. Trimming took 10 bases from V and 10 from J; bases not matched to a gene: 14. This CDR3 is built from 14 residues. DNA of the CDR3: TGTGCCACCACCCCGGGACAGGCCATGGGAAAACTGTTTTTT. Translating gives CATTPGQAMGKLFF.

DNA of the CDR3: TGTGCCAGCACCCAAAGGTGGGGCGAGGATGGCTACACCTTC. Its translation: CASTQRWGEDGYTF. The gene calls are TRBV6-5 and TRBJ1-2; the D gene is possibly TRBD1 (5 bases). Germline CDR1 is MNHEY and CDR2 is SVGAGI. CDR3 size: 14 residues. Trimming cost V 7 bases and J 6 bases, with 18 bases left between them.

V gene TRBV28 combines with J gene TRBJ2-7; unclear D gene. This CDR3 region has 13 residues. Germline CDR1 is MDHEN and CDR2 is SYDVKM. V gave up 7 bases and J gave up 0 bases, with 10 bases separating them. The CDR3, as DNA: TGTGCCAGCATGGGCCAAGCCTCCTACGAGCAGTACTTC. Its protein is CASMGQASYEQYF.

The chain couples TRBV5-4 to TRBJ1-1; TRBD1 aligns across 7 bases. Trimming at V came to 4 bases and at J to 7 bases, leaving 13 bases not matched to a gene. Germline-derived CDR1 and CDR2 are SGHNT and YYREEE (reference sequence). The CDR3 has 15 amino acids. Here the CDR3 reads CASSTRLTGRGEAFF. The CDR3 DNA is TGTGCCAGCAGCACGAGACTGACAGGGAGAGGTGAAGCTTTCTTT.

This clone was detected a few times. The chain uses TRBV7-9 and TRBJ2-7; TRBD2 agrees at 9 bases. V was clipped by 4 bases and J by 3 bases; unmatched bases: 7. Germline loops: CDR1 SEHNR, CDR2 FQNEAQ (reference sequence). The CDR3 contains 15 residues. The CDR3 sequence: CASSSGLAGHYEQYF. The CDR3 DNA follows: TGTGCCAGCAGCTCCGGGCTAGCGGGGCACTACGAGCAGTACTTC.

The chain uses TRBV7-2 and TRBJ1-2; 11 positions agree with TRBD1. CDR1 and CDR2 (germline): SGHTA, FQGNSA. Trimming at V came to 5 bases and at J to 7 bases, leaving 9 bases not matched to a gene. CDR3 length: 15 amino acids. The CDR3, as DNA: TGTGCCAGCAGCGAGTTAAGGACAGGGGGCTCTGGCTACACCTTC. It codes for CASSELRTGGSGYTF.

The chain couples TRBV18 to TRBJ1-5, with D tentatively TRBD1 (6 bases). Germline V gene sequence: CDR1 KGHSH, CDR2 LQKENI. V was clipped by 2 bases and J by 3 bases, with 11 bases between them. This CDR3 spans 15 amino acids. CDR3 bases: TGTGCCAGCTCACCAAGTGGACAGCCCAATCAGCCCCAGCATTTT. Translation gives CASSPSGQPNQPQHF.